This record looks at one T cell receptor beta chain sequence and its context. Original processing methods: Reference gene primer amplification yielded estimated nucleated cell counts. Only in-frame clones appear in the TCRdb table, and some are missing; sequencing was by immunoSEQ multiplex PCR. Clone size and the V and J calls come from that table; the DNA yielded D and trimming. The top ten clones hold 1.5% to 2% of a sample with 100,000 to 150,000 clones, nearly 70% of them seen once. This CDR3 contains 15 residues. Germline CDR1 reads ENHRY; CDR2 reads SYGVKD. The V and J ends lost 4 bases and 3 bases, in that order; junction bases with no gene match: 3. The data belong to a study of blood T cell repertoires in COVID-19. Study in general: Collection of acute and convalescent COVID-19 samples took place in the United States, Italy and Spain.

The chain joins TRBV10-3 to TRBJ2-5, with 12 bases aligning to TRBD2. This receptor was taken from a woman between 65 and 79 years old with acute or convalescent COVID-19. Sequencing was done on a sample of peripheral blood. CDR3 bases: TGTGCCATCAGTGTAAGGACTAGCGGGAAAGAGACCCAGTACTTC. It yields the protein CAISVRTSGKETQYF.